The T cell receptor beta chain under discussion was sequenced for a study of blood T cell repertoires in COVID-19. The overall study: Acute-phase and convalescent COVID-19 samples originated in the United States, Italy and Spain. T cells, B-cell-depleted T cells, or PBMCs provided the cDNA or gDNA that served as material.

Those enrolled in Seattle joined during active infection and were followed longitudinally afterward. Methods used by the authors: Scientists estimated how many nucleated cells there were by amplifying reference gene primers. Clones were read by immunoSEQ multiplex PCR, and TCRdb kept only the in-frame ones, dropping some. The V and J calls and the clone size are those of that table, but D and trimming were determined from the DNA. The repertoire holds some 240,000 clones, with around 90% as singletons. The sequence came from a woman between 65 and 79 years old with COVID-19, enrolled during active disease. Sequenced material: peripheral blood.

The CDR3 loop reads CASSTPPATGDGYTF. For the CDR3, the DNA is TGTGCCAGCAGTACACCACCGGCGACAGGGGATGGCTACACCTTC. This chain connects TRBV28 to TRBJ1-2; 8 nucleotides agree with TRBD1. Trimming took 5 bases from V and 6 from J; bases not matched to a gene: 11. The CDR3 extends over 15 amino acids. Looked up from germline, CDR1 is MDHEN and CDR2 is SYDVKM.